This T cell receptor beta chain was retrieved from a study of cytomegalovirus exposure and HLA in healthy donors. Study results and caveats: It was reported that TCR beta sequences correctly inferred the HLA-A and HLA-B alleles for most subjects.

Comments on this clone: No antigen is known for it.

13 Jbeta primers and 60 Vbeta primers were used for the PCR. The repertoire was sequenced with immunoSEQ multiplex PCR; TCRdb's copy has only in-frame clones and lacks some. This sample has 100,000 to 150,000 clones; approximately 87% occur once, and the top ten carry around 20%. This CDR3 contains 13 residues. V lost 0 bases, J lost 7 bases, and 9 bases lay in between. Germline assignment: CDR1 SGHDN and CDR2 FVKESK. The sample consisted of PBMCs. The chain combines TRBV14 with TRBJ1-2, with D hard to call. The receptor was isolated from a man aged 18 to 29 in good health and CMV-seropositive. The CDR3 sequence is CASSQDIERGYTF. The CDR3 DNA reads TGTGCCAGCAGCCAAGATATCGAGCGTGGCTACACCTTC.